These 24 T cell receptor beta chains were all obtained from the same sample, sequenced in a study of T cell repertoires in cytomegalovirus infection. TCRdb reanalysed the reads using MiXCR and keeps one entry per CDR3 protein. The sample lists approximately 270,000 distinct CDR3 sequences, around 20% occurring once. Which antigens these TCRs recognize remains unknown. The sample in question was cultured PBMCs, obtained from culture after CMV antigen stimulation. The receptors here all came from a human donor in good health (CMV status not recorded). Some clones in this sample may be carry-over from other donors' samples.

This clonotype was seen a few times. The rearrangement uses TRBV20-1 and TRBJ2-3; D is uncertain. V was shortened by 5 bases and J by 0 bases, with 15 bases between the two germline ends. The germline V gene has CDR1 DFQATT and CDR2 SNEGSKA (reference sequence). The CDR3 is 15 residues long. The CDR3 bases are TGCAGTGCTCCTGATCTTGGGGATAGCACAGATACGCAGTATTTT. It specifies CSAPDLGDSTDTQYF.

This clonotype was seen a few times. This chain links TRBV11-3 with TRBJ1-3; D not certain. With 3 bases removed from V and 4 bases from J, the gap between germline ends came to 25 bases. Germline CDR1 and CDR2: SGHNT and YENEEA. The CDR3 is made up of 19 amino acids. The CDR3 sequence: CASSFGTFGEGAEGNTIYF. The CDR3 DNA sequence: TGTGCCAGCAGCTTCGGTACTTTCGGGGAGGGAGCGGAAGGAAACACCATATATTTT.

This clonotype was observed at least ten times. This sequence joins TRBV6-5 and TRBJ2-1, with unresolved D. The CDR3 runs to 17 residues. The V and J ends lost 0 bases and 0 bases respectively, with 12 bases between them. Germline V gene lookup returns CDR1 MNHEY and CDR2 SVGAGI. CDR3 in amino acids: CASSYSPELSSYNEQFF. For the CDR3, the DNA is TGTGCCAGCAGTTACTCGCCGGAACTCAGCTCCTACAATGAGCAGTTCTTC.

The chain is built from TRBV28 and TRBJ1-1; a weak D match, TRBD1 (6 bases). V was cut by 3 bases and J by 11 bases, with 16 bases left in between. Germline values: CDR1 MDHEN, CDR2 SYDVKM. This CDR3 contains 13 residues. Written as DNA, the CDR3 is TGTGCCAGCAGTTTCGCAGGGGAGACTTTGGCTTTCTTT. Protein sequence: CASSFAGETLAFF. The entire variable domain, with the rest obtained from reference TRBV28 and TRBJ1-1, is as follows: DVKVTQSSRYLVKRTGEKVFLECVQDMDHENMFWYRQDPGLGLRLIYFSYDVKMKEKGDIPEGYSVSREKKERFSLILESASTNQTSMYLCASSFAGETLAFFGQGTRLTVV.

V and J are TRBV7-2 and TRBJ2-3, with 8 bases lining up with TRBD1. The germline gives CDR1 SGHTA, CDR2 FQGNSA. Losses at the gene ends were 0 bases for V and 10 bases for J; bases not matched to a gene: 3. The CDR3 covers 13 residues. This chain's CDR3 is CASSLAAQGAQYF. CDR3 nucleotides: TGTGCCAGCAGCTTAGCGGCACAGGGGGCGCAGTATTTT.

This clonotype was counted many times. The gene calls are TRBV7-2 and TRBJ2-7; D perhaps matches TRBD2 (7 bases). Germline CDR1 SGHTA, CDR2 FQGNSA. This CDR3 contains 12 residues. The V end lost 7 bases, the J end lost 5 bases, and 12 bases lay between the germline ends. The CDR3 reads CASTWGGDEQYV. Here the CDR3 DNA reads TGTGCCAGCACCTGGGGGGGCGACGAGCAGTACGTC.

This chain uses TRBV4-3 with TRBJ2-1, with TRBD2 identical over 10 bases. The CDR3 runs 16 residues. CDR1 is LGHNA, CDR2 YSLEER, per germline. The J segment lost 8 bases and the V segment lost 4 bases, leaving 11 bases of the junction unmatched. CDR3: CASSRSKVAGGYEQFF. The CDR3 bases are TGCGCCAGCAGCCGAAGTAAAGTAGCGGGAGGCTATGAGCAGTTCTTC.

This clonotype was seen at least ten times. V is TRBV19 and J is TRBJ1-1; maybe TRBD1 (5 bases). This CDR3 contains 15 residues. Germline lookup yields CDR1 LNHDA and CDR2 SQIVND (reference sequence). The V end lost 0 bases, the J end lost 1 base, and 9 bases lay between the germline ends. Here the CDR3 reads CASSIEGPRNTEAFF. In nucleotides, the CDR3 is TGTGCCAGTAGTATAGAGGGACCGAGGAACACTGAAGCTTTCTTT.

This clonotype turned up a few times. This sequence joins TRBV7-8 and TRBJ2-3; no firm D call. Trimming took off 5 bases at V and 9 bases at J, with 15 bases between the two ends. The CDR3 loop spans 13 amino acids. Germline V CDR1 and CDR2: SGHVS, FQNEAQ. The CDR3 nucleotides read TGTGCCAGCAGCGGAGCCCCCGCGGCGACGCAGTATTTT. Translated: CASSGAPAATQYF.

This clonotype appeared many times. The chain carries TRBV7-2 and TRBJ2-7, with 9 bases identical to TRBD1. The CDR3 extends over 15 amino acids. Germline values: CDR1 SGHTA, CDR2 FQGNSA. V lost 5 bases, J lost 4 bases, and 9 bases stayed unmatched. The CDR3 bases are TGTGCCAGCAGCCAGGGACAGGGATTTCCTTACGAGCAGTACGTC. Amino acids: CASSQGQGFPYEQYV.

The chain has TRBV4-3 and TRBJ1-1; D gene uncertain. Germline CDR1 LGHNA, CDR2 YSLEER. V was trimmed by 3 bases and J by 4 bases, leaving 12 bases between them. This CDR3 comprises 14 residues. CDR3 sequence reads: CASSQANDPTEAFF. CDR3 DNA: TGCGCCAGCAGCCAGGCCAATGATCCCACTGAAGCTTTCTTT.

This rearrangement joins TRBV6-2 or TRBV6-3 to TRBJ2-5, with D possibly being TRBD1 (5 bases). The CDR3 totals 15 residues. CDR1 and CDR2 (germline): MNHEY, SVGEGT. V gave up 5 bases and J gave up 4 bases, with 17 bases separating them. CDR3 nucleotide sequence: TGTGCCAGCAGTACCCTAAGGACATATAGAGAGACCCAGTACTTC. It translates to CASSTLRTYRETQYF.

At least ten counts were recorded for this clonotype. The chain recombines TRBV7-2 with TRBJ2-5, with TRBD2 as a possible D gene (6 bases). CDR3 length: 15 residues. The germline V gene encodes CDR1 SGHTA and CDR2 FQGNSA. V gave up 1 base and J gave up 5 bases, with 14 bases separating them. CDR3 amino acids: CASSLVGGTRETQYF. The DNA of the CDR3 is TGTGCCAGCAGCTTAGTAGGCGGGACCCGGGAGACCCAGTACTTC.

V and J are TRBV10-2 and TRBJ1-6; maybe TRBD1 (6 bases). Trimming removed 6 bases from V and 7 bases from J, with 13 bases in between. This CDR3 is built from 14 residues. Germline-derived CDR1 and CDR2 are WSHSY and SAAADI. The CDR3 coding sequence is TGCGCCAGCAGCCCAGGGGCACCAAATTCACCCCTCCACTTT. Its translation is CASSPGAPNSPLHF.

Only a few counts were recorded for this clonotype. The CDR3 spells CASSIKTGELFF. The DNA of the CDR3 is TGTGCCAGTAGTATAAAAACCGGGGAGCTGTTTTTT. This chain joins TRBV19 and TRBJ2-2; unclear D gene. The V and J ends lost 2 bases and 5 bases respectively, with 3 bases between them. The CDR3 spans 12 residues. Germline V lookup: CDR1 LNHDA, CDR2 SQIVND (reference sequence).

The gene calls are TRBV28 and TRBJ2-7; TRBD1 matches 12 bases. Germline lookup yields CDR1 MDHEN and CDR2 SYDVKM. This CDR3 has 16 residues. Trimming removed 6 bases from V and 3 bases from J; junction bases left unmatched: 9. CDR3 amino acids: CASRMGQGAPFYEQYF. DNA of the CDR3: TGTGCCAGCAGGATGGGACAGGGGGCACCATTCTACGAGCAGTACTTC.

The rearrangement links TRBV13 to TRBJ2-4; 7 bases fit TRBD2. This CDR3 has 14 residues. Germline V gene sequence: CDR1 PRHDT, CDR2 FYEKMQ (reference sequence). J was trimmed by 8 bases and V by 3 bases; bases with no gene match: 7. CDR3 residues: CASSLARELDIQYF. CDR3 in DNA: TGTGCCAGCAGCTTGGCGCGGGAGTTGGACATTCAGTACTTC.

This clonotype was found a few times. The chain recombines TRBV7-2 with TRBJ2-7; 7 bases agree with TRBD2. This CDR3 region has 17 residues. The junction had 13 bases not matched to a gene; V was cut back by 3 bases and J by 2 bases. Germline values: CDR1 SGHTA, CDR2 FQGNSA. The CDR3, as DNA: TGTGCCAGCAGCTTCCCCCAGCAAGGACTAGGGACCTACGAGCAGTACTTC. Translated: CASSFPQQGLGTYEQYF.

A few counts support this clonotype. The J gene is TRBJ2-3, the V gene TRBV10-3; 12 bases are a match to TRBD2. The CDR3 spans 16 residues. V lost 5 bases, J lost 5 bases, and 8 bases stayed unmatched. Germline loops: CDR1 ENHRY, CDR2 SYGVKD. CDR3 sequence (DNA): TGTGCCATCAGTCGAGGGACTAGCGGGCAGGGAGATACGCAGTATTTT. This translates into CAISRGTSGQGDTQYF.

This clonotype was recorded a few times. This chain connects TRBV10-3 to TRBJ2-1; TRBD2 aligns across 14 bases. The CDR3 covers 17 residues. V lost 2 bases, J lost 4 bases, and 4 bases stayed unmatched. The germline gives CDR1 ENHRY, CDR2 SYGVKD. CDR3 in amino acids: CAISEGTSGSLYNEQFF. CDR3 coding DNA: TGTGCCATCAGTGAGGGGACTAGCGGGAGTCTGTACAATGAGCAGTTCTTC.

The rearrangement links TRBV5-1 to TRBJ2-5, with a possible D match to TRBD2 (5 bases). This CDR3 spans 13 amino acids. Germline loops: CDR1 SGHRS, CDR2 YFSETQ. V shed 3 bases and J shed 7 bases, with 13 bases lying between them. CDR3 sequence: CASSSPGEGTQYF. The CDR3 nucleotides are TGCGCCAGCAGCTCCCCCGGGGAAGGGACCCAGTACTTC.

The chain links TRBV5-4 to TRBJ1-4; D is unresolved. The CDR3 length is 15 residues. Germline V gives CDR1 SGHNT, CDR2 YYREEE (reference sequence). V was trimmed by 0 bases and J by 6 bases, leaving 12 bases between them. The CDR3 bases are TGTGCCAGCAGCTTGGGGGCAGGCCTGGATGAAAAACTGTTTTTT. As protein: CASSLGAGLDEKLFF.

This chain links TRBV6-8 with TRBJ2-3; 10 bases agree with TRBD2. The germline CDR1 and CDR2 sequences are MNHGY and SAAAGT. J lost 8 bases, V lost 0 bases, and 17 bases had no gene match. The CDR3 runs to 19 residues. The chain's CDR3 is CASSYSFSEISLAGSTQYF. The CDR3 bases are TGTGCCAGCAGTTACTCGTTCTCGGAAATTTCACTAGCGGGAAGTACGCAGTATTTT.

The V gene is TRBV4-2, the J gene TRBJ1-2, with TRBD1 matching over 8 bases. Losses at the gene ends were 1 base for V and 5 bases for J; bases not matched to a gene: 3. CDR1 and CDR2 (germline): LGHNA, YNFKEQ. The CDR3 is made up of 14 amino acids. CDR3 amino acids: CASSQGTGRYGYTF. CDR3 nucleotides: TGTGCCAGCAGCCAAGGGACAGGGAGATATGGCTACACCTTC.